The present TCR beta chain was sequenced within a study of CD8 T cells in Susac syndrome. The V gene's germline CDR1 is SQVTM and CDR2 ANQGSEA. V was pared by 4 bases and J by 4 bases, with 10 bases between. The CDR3 loop spans 13 amino acids. Random hexamers were used to reverse transcribe the RNA input (0.5 to 1 ug). TCRdb passed the immunoSEQ multiplex PCR reads through MiXCR, listing each CDR3 protein once. The table lists about 190,000 distinct CDR3 sequences, roughly 92% of them singletons. This TCR derives from a human donor in good health. Sequencing was carried out using CD4+ T cells from PBMCs. The rearrangement uses TRBV29-1 and TRBJ2-2; D call uncertain. In DNA form, the CDR3 reads TGCAGCGTTGGGACCCCCCTCACCGGGGAGCTGTTTTTT. Translating it yields CSVGTPLTGELFF.